The present entry profiles one TCR beta chain with its context. The antigen remains undetermined. The data were taken from a study of beta chain features in type 1 diabetes. Study at large: Regarding age, gender and cell yields, patients proved similar to healthy donors. Examination covered around 110 million sorted cells spanning all samples. Study-wide points: The question left open here concerned HLA type influencing TCRB rearrangement.

The CDR3 is 13 amino acids. V was shortened by 5 bases and J by 6 bases, with 13 bases between the two germline ends. Germline lookup yields CDR1 MDHEN and CDR2 SYDVKM. All of the isolated RNA was reverse transcribed, so expressed TCRB transcripts were sequenced. Assay: immunoSEQ multiplex PCR; the TCRdb copy retains only in-frame clones and omits some. The sample holds fewer than 900,000 clones; about a sixth are singletons and the top ten take 0.02% to 0.03%. Via the markers CD45RO/CCR7/CD25/CD127/CD95/CD27, stem cell-like memory, regulatory, central memory and naive CD4+ cells were sorted. The chain carries TRBV28 and TRBJ1-1, with a weak D call TRBD1 (6 bases). Sequenced: naive CD4+ T cells from blood. This clonotype originated in a woman between 18 and 29 years old in good health. CDR3 region: CASSLPGTSEAFF. CDR3 DNA sequence: TGTGCCAGCAGTCTCCCGGGGACATCTGAAGCTTTCTTT.